A selection of T cell receptor beta chains follows, all from one sample in a study of chemoradiotherapy in HPV16-positive cancers. Clones were sequenced by immunoSEQ multiplex PCR, and TCRdb holds only the in-frame ones, with some missing. The sample shows some 25,000 clones, roughly 95% of them seen only once. Collection took place from a patient who underwent chemoradiotherapy. These receptor sequences come from a human donor with HPV-associated anogenital cancer. Each CDR3 is given with its conserved first and last residue. Each record gives: CDR3 protein, CDR3 DNA, D gene, J gene, V gene, clone size. D genes are given only for firm matches. Not every row has a clone size; where given, it reads once, few, many or a size class.

CDR3aa: CASSSQGAETEAFF
CDR3nt: TGCGCCAGCAGTTCCCAGGGGGCAGAGACTGAAGCTTTCTTT
d_gene: TRBD1
j_gene: TRBJ1-1
v_gene: TRBV5-1
abundance: NA

CDR3aa: CASSPEISLGGGGYEQYF
CDR3nt: TGCGCCAGCAGCCCCGAGATTAGTCTGGGCGGGGGGGGATACGAGCAGTACTTC
d_gene: TRBD2
j_gene: TRBJ2-7
v_gene: TRBV5-1
abundance: NA

CDR3aa: CASSLDGNYGYTF
CDR3nt: TGTGCCAGCAGCCTCGACGGCAACTATGGCTACACCTTC
d_gene: NA
j_gene: TRBJ1-2
v_gene: TRBV2
abundance: NA

CDR3aa: CASSLGGNEQFF
CDR3nt: TGCGCCAGCAGCTTGGGAGGGAATGAGCAGTTCTTC
d_gene: NA
j_gene: TRBJ2-1
v_gene: TRBV5-1
abundance: NA

CDR3aa: CASSIEGKRDGYTF
CDR3nt: TGTGCCAGTAGTATCGAGGGGAAGCGGGATGGCTACACCTTC
d_gene: NA
j_gene: TRBJ1-2
v_gene: TRBV19
abundance: NA

CDR3aa: CASTPLGQGASYSNQPQHF
CDR3nt: TGTGCCAGCACCCCATTGGGACAGGGGGCATCGTATAGCAATCAGCCCCAGCATTTT
d_gene: TRBD1
j_gene: TRBJ1-5
v_gene: TRBV28
abundance: NA

CDR3aa: CASSPSGNSYEQYF
CDR3nt: TGCGCCAGCAGCCCCTCGGGAAATTCCTACGAGCAGTACTTC
d_gene: NA
j_gene: TRBJ2-7
v_gene: TRBV5-1
abundance: NA

CDR3aa: CASSLRVPGQGERYRGNQPQHF
CDR3nt: TGTGCCAGCAGTTTAAGGGTCCCGGGACAAGGGGAGAGGTATAGGGGCAATCAGCCCCAGCATTTT
d_gene: NA
j_gene: TRBJ1-5
v_gene: TRBV27
abundance: NA

CDR3aa: CASSRDPGGETQYF
CDR3nt: TGTGCCAGCAGTAGAGATCCCGGAGGGGAGACCCAGTACTTC
d_gene: NA
j_gene: TRBJ2-5
v_gene: TRBV6-1
abundance: NA

CDR3aa: CASSSPPMETQYF
CDR3nt: TGCGCCAGCAGCTCCCCCCCCATGGAGACCCAGTACTTC
d_gene: NA
j_gene: TRBJ2-5
v_gene: TRBV5-1
abundance: few

CDR3aa: CASSFIAGQETQYF
CDR3nt: TGTGCCAGCAGTTTTATAGCGGGACAAGAGACCCAGTACTTC
d_gene: TRBD2
j_gene: TRBJ2-5
v_gene: TRBV6-1
abundance: NA

CDR3aa: CASSEAGGSYEQYF
CDR3nt: TGTGCCAGCAGTGAAGCAGGAGGGTCCTACGAGCAGTACTTC
d_gene: NA
j_gene: TRBJ2-7
v_gene: TRBV6-1
abundance: NA

CDR3aa: CASSQDGGGWNTEAFF
CDR3nt: TGCGCCAGCAGCCAAGATGGAGGGGGGTGGAACACTGAAGCTTTCTTT
d_gene: NA
j_gene: TRBJ1-1
v_gene: TRBV4-1
abundance: NA

CDR3aa: CASKRVDTEAFF
CDR3nt: TGTGCCAGCAAACGTGTAGACACTGAAGCTTTCTTT
d_gene: NA
j_gene: TRBJ1-1
v_gene: TRBV2
abundance: few

CDR3aa: CASRTGTDGYTF
CDR3nt: TGTGCCAGCAGGACAGGGACGGATGGCTACACCTTC
d_gene: TRBD1
j_gene: TRBJ1-2
v_gene: TRBV6-5
abundance: NA

CDR3aa: CASSGPSREQPQHF
CDR3nt: TGTGCCAGCAGTGGGCCTTCCCGGGAGCAGCCCCAGCATTTT
d_gene: NA
j_gene: TRBJ1-5
v_gene: TRBV28
abundance: NA

CDR3aa: CASSIGNRDNQPQHF
CDR3nt: TGTGCCAGTAGTATTGGGAACAGGGACAATCAGCCCCAGCATTTT
d_gene: NA
j_gene: TRBJ1-5
v_gene: TRBV19
abundance: NA

CDR3aa: CASSLEYTDTQYF
CDR3nt: TGTGCCAGTAGCCTGGAGTACACAGATACGCAGTATTTT
d_gene: NA
j_gene: TRBJ2-3
v_gene: TRBV19
abundance: NA

CDR3aa: CAWQGGGNQPQHF
CDR3nt: TGTGCCTGGCAGGGAGGGGGCAATCAGCCCCAGCATTTT
d_gene: NA
j_gene: TRBJ1-5
v_gene: TRBV30
abundance: NA

CDR3aa: CASSGGTSVATQETQYF
CDR3nt: TGTGCCAGTAGCGGGGGGACTTCTGTGGCAACCCAAGAGACCCAGTACTTC
d_gene: TRBD2
j_gene: TRBJ2-5
v_gene: TRBV19
abundance: NA

CDR3aa: CASSHTQGPDIYGYTF
CDR3nt: TGCGCCAGCAGTCATACGCAGGGCCCGGATATCTATGGCTACACCTTC
d_gene: NA
j_gene: TRBJ1-2
v_gene: TRBV23-1
abundance: NA

CDR3aa: CATSSRQGNTEAFF
CDR3nt: TGTGCCACCAGCAGCCGACAGGGCAACACTGAAGCTTTCTTT
d_gene: TRBD1
j_gene: TRBJ1-1
v_gene: TRBV15
abundance: NA

CDR3aa: CASRRKGGANEKLFF
CDR3nt: TGTGCCAGCAGACGGAAAGGGGGCGCGAATGAAAAACTGTTTTTT
d_gene: TRBD1
j_gene: TRBJ1-4
v_gene: TRBV7-2
abundance: NA

CDR3aa: CASSSRGAALDYGYTF
CDR3nt: TGTGCCAGCAGTTCCAGGGGGGCCGCTCTGGACTATGGCTACACCTTC
d_gene: TRBD1
j_gene: TRBJ1-2
v_gene: TRBV27
abundance: few

CDR3aa: CASSLGTGSYEQYF
CDR3nt: TGTGCCAGCAGCCTCGGGACAGGGTCCTACGAGCAGTACTTC
d_gene: TRBD1
j_gene: TRBJ2-7
v_gene: TRBV9
abundance: NA

CDR3aa: CASSYFGNNVDEQYF
CDR3nt: TGTGCCAGCAGTTATTTTGGGAACAACGTCGACGAGCAGTACTTC
d_gene: NA
j_gene: TRBJ2-7
v_gene: TRBV6-6
abundance: NA

CDR3aa: CASTGLAGGPDTQYF
CDR3nt: TGTGCCAGCACGGGACTAGCGGGAGGGCCAGATACGCAGTATTTT
d_gene: TRBD2
j_gene: TRBJ2-3
v_gene: TRBV6-1
abundance: NA

CDR3aa: CASSQGEPPLRTGELFF
CDR3nt: TGCGCCAGCAGCCAAGGGGAACCCCCTCTCCGCACCGGGGAGCTGTTTTTT
d_gene: NA
j_gene: TRBJ2-2
v_gene: TRBV4-3
abundance: NA

CDR3aa: CASSTKTGSNYGYTF
CDR3nt: TGTGCCAGTAGTACCAAGACAGGATCTAACTATGGCTACACCTTC
d_gene: NA
j_gene: TRBJ1-2
v_gene: TRBV19
abundance: NA

CDR3aa: CASSPGWDQPQHF
CDR3nt: TGTGCCAGTAGTCCCGGTTGGGATCAGCCCCAGCATTTT
d_gene: NA
j_gene: TRBJ1-5
v_gene: TRBV19
abundance: NA

CDR3aa: CASSQTGVNTEAFF
CDR3nt: TGTGCCAGCAGTCAAACAGGGGTAAACACTGAAGCTTTCTTT
d_gene: TRBD1
j_gene: TRBJ1-1
v_gene: TRBV28
abundance: once

CDR3aa: CASSLVGANTGELFF
CDR3nt: TGTGCCAGCAGCTTAGTAGGGGCTAACACCGGGGAGCTGTTTTTT
d_gene: NA
j_gene: TRBJ2-2
v_gene: TRBV7-2
abundance: NA

CDR3aa: CASSLLLGTGDYEKLFF
CDR3nt: TGTGCCAGCAGTTTATTACTCGGGACAGGGGACTATGAAAAACTGTTTTTT
d_gene: TRBD1
j_gene: TRBJ1-4
v_gene: TRBV28
abundance: NA

CDR3aa: CASSTADSRYSYEQYF
CDR3nt: TGTGCCAGTAGTACCGCGGACAGCCGATACTCCTACGAGCAGTACTTC
d_gene: NA
j_gene: TRBJ2-7
v_gene: TRBV19
abundance: NA

CDR3aa: CATSRGQGGGSWPQHF
CDR3nt: TGTGCCACCAGCAGAGGCCAGGGAGGGGGTTCATGGCCCCAGCATTTT
d_gene: NA
j_gene: TRBJ1-5
v_gene: TRBV15
abundance: NA

CDR3aa: CASSPGDRILSEAFF
CDR3nt: TGCGCCAGCAGCCCGGGGGACAGGATCCTTTCTGAAGCTTTCTTT
d_gene: TRBD1
j_gene: TRBJ1-1
v_gene: TRBV5-1
abundance: once

CDR3aa: CASSAGLSNYGYTF
CDR3nt: TGCGCCAGCAGCGCAGGGCTCTCTAACTATGGCTACACCTTC
d_gene: NA
j_gene: TRBJ1-2
v_gene: TRBV10-2
abundance: NA

CDR3aa: CASSFRQGKDTQYF
CDR3nt: TGTGCCAGCAGCTTCAGACAGGGAAAAGATACGCAGTATTTT
d_gene: TRBD1
j_gene: TRBJ2-3
v_gene: TRBV7-2
abundance: once

CDR3aa: CASSLVRDYNEQFF
CDR3nt: TGTGCCAGCAGCTTGGTCCGGGACTACAATGAGCAGTTCTTC
d_gene: NA
j_gene: TRBJ2-1
v_gene: TRBV5-5
abundance: NA

CDR3aa: CASSRGTEGNSPLHF
CDR3nt: TGTGCCAGCAGTAGGGGGACAGAAGGTAATTCACCCCTCCACTTT
d_gene: TRBD1
j_gene: TRBJ1-6
v_gene: TRBV28
abundance: once

CDR3aa: CASSERQGPNQPQHF
CDR3nt: TGTGCCAGCAGTGAACGACAGGGGCCCAATCAGCCCCAGCATTTT
d_gene: TRBD1
j_gene: TRBJ1-5
v_gene: TRBV28
abundance: NA